The 20 T cell receptor beta chains in this list originate from one sample, sequenced in a study of blood T cells in healthy people across ages. Together with a sample-barcoded 5' primer, a J-beta primer mix was included in a second PCR lasting about 7 to 11 cycles. From the 5' RACE reads, TCRdb called clonotypes with MiXCR, one entry per CDR3 protein. The sample holds around 1,500,000 distinct CDR3 sequences; 28% are singletons and the top ten take 7% to 9%. Sequenced sample: blood. The receptors were sampled from a woman younger than 45 in good health.

This chain connects TRBV7-9 to TRBJ2-5; D ambiguous. Germline assignment: CDR1 SEHNR and CDR2 FQNEAQ (reference sequence). The CDR3 is made up of 13 amino acids. Trimming left V 6 bases short and J 5 bases short, with 13 bases between. The CDR3 DNA reads TGTGCCAGCAGTTCTCAGTCGGACGAGACCCAGTACTTC. It encodes CASSSQSDETQYF. Full variable domain (missing parts from reference TRBV7-9 and TRBJ2-5): DTGVSQNPRHKITKRGQNVTFRCDPISEHNRLYWYRQTLGQGPEFLTYFQNEAQLEKSRLLSDRFSAERPKGSFSTLEIQRTEQGDSAMYLCASSSQSDETQYFGPGTRLLVL.

A few counts support this clonotype. The rearrangement joins TRBV10-3 to TRBJ1-2; 7 bases are shared with TRBD1. Germline CDR1 and CDR2: ENHRY and SYGVKD. The CDR3 totals 14 residues. After removal of 1 base from V and 3 bases from J, the junction contained 2 bases not matched to a gene. CDR3: CAISEYGQDYGYTF. The CDR3 nucleotides are TGTGCCATCAGTGAGTACGGACAGGACTATGGCTACACCTTC.

The chain has TRBV28 and TRBJ1-2; D is undetermined. V lost 3 bases and J lost 9, with 14 bases in between. Germline V gives CDR1 MDHEN, CDR2 SYDVKM. This CDR3 comprises 13 residues. The CDR3 region is CASSLGQSRRYTF. CDR3 DNA: TGTGCCAGCAGTTTGGGCCAGTCTCGTCGCTACACCTTC.

This clonotype has at least ten counts. The chain couples TRBV29-1 to TRBJ2-7, with 10 bases matching TRBD2. CDR1 and CDR2 (germline): SQVTM, ANQGSEA. The trim removed 7 bases at V and 9 bases at J, leaving 6 bases unmatched. The CDR3 is 11 residues long. CDR3 sequence reads: CSALAGVGQYF. The CDR3 DNA is TGCAGCGCTCTAGCGGGAGTGGGGCAGTACTTC.

This clonotype was counted ten times or more. This chain connects TRBV7-2 to TRBJ1-2; 7 bases are shared with TRBD1. CDR1 is SGHTA, CDR2 FQGNSA, per germline. This CDR3 is built from 13 residues. V was clipped by 2 bases and J by 8 bases; unmatched bases: 5. This CDR3 reads CASSLYRGGGYTF. The CDR3 DNA sequence: TGTGCCAGCAGCTTATACAGGGGAGGGGGCTACACCTTC. The complete variable domain, with remaining parts taken from reference TRBV7-2 and TRBJ1-2, reads GAGVSQSPSNKVTEKGKDVELRCDPISGHTALYWYRQSLGQGLEFLIYFQGNSAPDKSGLPSDRFSAERTGGSVSTLTIQRTQQEDSAVYLCASSLYRGGGYTFGSGTRLTVV.

This clonotype has at least ten counts. The chain is built from TRBV20-1 and TRBJ1-2; D not certain. The CDR3 length is 13 residues. CDR1 and CDR2 from the germline V gene are DFQATT and SNEGSKA (reference sequence). V shed 1 base and J shed 1 base, with 7 bases lying between them. This CDR3 reads CSARAPGNYGYTF. The CDR3 region has the DNA TGCAGTGCTAGAGCCCCGGGTAACTATGGCTACACCTTC.

Only a few counts were recorded for this clonotype. CDR3 sequence reads: CSARDTSGRGQYF. Here the CDR3 DNA reads TGCAGTGCTAGAGATACCTCCGGCCGGGGGCAGTATTTT. This rearrangement joins TRBV20-1 to TRBJ2-3; D may be TRBD2 (5 bases). V lost 0 bases to trimming and J lost 11 bases, with 15 bases between them. The germline V gene encodes CDR1 DFQATT and CDR2 SNEGSKA (reference sequence). CDR3 length: 13 residues.

As for this clonotype: This may come from a read error, since a much larger clone is one base off. The rearrangement uses TRBV29-1 and TRBJ2-1; D unresolved. This CDR3 is built from 11 residues. Germline V lookup: CDR1 SQVTM, CDR2 ANQGSEA. The ends were cut back, 5 bases at V and 13 bases at J, with 15 bases in the middle. The CDR3 DNA follows: TGCAGCGTTCGAACAGTAGAGACCCAGTTCTTC. It specifies CSVRTVETQFF.

The sample holds many counts of this clonotype. The chain recombines TRBV29-1 with TRBJ2-2; TRBD1 aligns across 10 bases. The germline CDR1 and CDR2 sequences are SQVTM and ANQGSEA. CDR3 size: 14 residues. Losses at the gene ends were 4 bases for V and 5 bases for J; bases not matched to a gene: 4. In DNA, the CDR3 is TGCAGCGTTGGAAGGGACAGGGGAACCGGGGAGCTGTTTTTT. Its protein is CSVGRDRGTGELFF.

The chain couples TRBV28 to TRBJ2-6; the D is unclear. Germline V gene data show CDR1 as MDHEN and CDR2 as SYDVKM. The CDR3 is 17 amino acids. Trimming took off 1 base at V and 0 bases at J, with 10 bases between the two ends. CDR3 sequence reads: CASSLSGSPSGANVLTF. The CDR3 region has the DNA TGTGCCAGCAGTTTATCAGGATCCCCCTCTGGGGCCAACGTCCTGACTTTC. Complete variable domain (other parts from reference TRBV28 and TRBJ2-6): DVKVTQSSRYLVKRTGEKVFLECVQDMDHENMFWYRQDPGLGLRLIYFSYDVKMKEKGDIPEGYSVSREKKERFSLILESASTNQTSMYLCASSLSGSPSGANVLTFGAGSRLTVL.

V is TRBV5-6 and J is TRBJ1-2; D call uncertain. Germline V gene data show CDR1 as SGHDT and CDR2 as YYEEEE. The V and J ends lost 0 bases and 2 bases respectively, with 5 bases between them. CDR3 length equals 13 residues. The CDR3 sequence is CASSLVENYGYTF. The CDR3, as DNA: TGTGCCAGCAGCTTGGTAGAGAACTATGGCTACACCTTC.

As for this clonotype: The conserved closing phenylalanine or tryptophan is absent in this CDR3, likely reflecting a read error. CDR3 in amino acids: CASSLSDSAAIHTQYL. The CDR3 coding sequence is TGTGCCAGCAGCCTGTCGGACTCGGCAGCAATCCATACGCAGTATTTG. The chain uses TRBV5-6 and TRBJ2-3; tentatively, D is TRBD2 (5 bases). The CDR3 covers 16 residues. The V end was cut by 4 bases, the J end by 7 bases, with 22 bases between. Germline V CDR1 and CDR2: SGHDT, YYEEEE.

Comments on this clonotype: A much bigger clone sits one base away, suggesting this may be a read error. The genes are TRBV20-1 and TRBJ2-7; D tentatively fits TRBD1 or TRBD2 (5 bases each). Looked up from germline, CDR1 is DFQATT and CDR2 is SNEGSKA (reference sequence). Trimming stripped 6 bases from V and 4 bases from J, with 19 bases between. This CDR3 has 14 residues. The DNA for the CDR3 is TGCAGTGCGGTGAGGGGCGAGAGGGCATACGAGCAGTACTTC. It is translated as CSAVRGERAYEQYF.

This clonotype has only a few counts. The chain carries TRBV9 and TRBJ2-3; 8 nucleotides align to TRBD2. V was clipped by 0 bases and J by 4 bases; unmatched bases: 7. The CDR3 is made up of 16 amino acids. Germline V gene lookup returns CDR1 SGDLS and CDR2 YYNGEE. The DNA for the CDR3 is TGTGCCAGCAGCGTAGCTACGGGGGGGCGGGCAGATACGCAGTATTTT. Translation: CASSVATGGRADTQYF.

This clonotype was counted ten times or more. This rearrangement joins TRBV5-1 to TRBJ1-4; D possibly corresponds to TRBD1 (5 bases). Deletions cut 0 bases from V and 6 bases from J, with 12 bases between. Per germline, CDR1 SGHRS and CDR2 YFSETQ. This CDR3 contains 15 residues. Here the CDR3 DNA reads TGCGCCAGCAGCTTGGAGGCGGGGGGAGATGAAAAACTGTTTTTT. It yields the protein CASSLEAGGDEKLFF.

At least ten counts were recorded for this clonotype. This rearrangement joins TRBV5-5 to TRBJ2-7, with 7 bases that match TRBD2. The CDR3 extends over 14 amino acids. The V and J ends lost 4 bases and 3 bases, in that order; junction bases with no gene match: 7. The germline V gene has CDR1 SGHKS and CDR2 YYEKEE (reference sequence). The CDR3 region has the DNA TGTGCCAGCAGCAAGCTAGCGGTGGTCTACGAGCAGTACTTC. Translated, it gives CASSKLAVVYEQYF.

A remark on this clonotype: The junction differs from germline at one of its ends, possibly a read error. This sequence joins TRBV11-2 and TRBJ2-5; D is perhaps TRBD2 (6 bases). This CDR3 has 17 residues. Germline lookup yields CDR1 SGHAT and CDR2 FQNNGV. This CDR3 reads CSSSSNLLLAAYGTQYF. CDR3 DNA sequence: TGTTCCAGCAGCTCCAACCTCCTTTTAGCGGCCTACGGGACCCAGTACTTC.

This clonotype was counted between two and nine times. A read error may account for a junction end that differs from germline. The rearrangement joins TRBV27 to TRBJ1-5; 10 nucleotides line up with TRBD1. Germline-derived CDR1 and CDR2 are MNHEY and SMNVEV (reference sequence). The CDR3 has 15 residues. CDR3: CASRADRGGNRPQHF. DNA of the CDR3: TGTGCCAGCAGGGCGGACAGGGGGGGGAATCGGCCCCAGCATTTT.

This clonotype was observed a handful of times. The rearrangement links TRBV7-2 to TRBJ2-1; D remains ambiguous. CDR1 and CDR2 (germline): SGHTA, FQGNSA. Trimming took 2 bases from V and 8 from J, leaving 4 bases between them. The CDR3 runs 11 residues. This CDR3 reads CASSLIYEQFF. The CDR3 DNA reads as TGTGCCAGCAGCTTAATCTATGAGCAGTTCTTC.

The chain combines TRBV25-1 with TRBJ2-5, with 8 bases lining up with TRBD2. CDR3 size: 19 residues. J lost 5 bases, V lost 4 bases, and 21 bases had no gene match. Germline assignment: CDR1 MGHDK and CDR2 SYGVNS. The CDR3 is CASSGAPLDGGGTWETQYF. In nucleotides, the CDR3 is TGTGCCAGCAGTGGCGCCCCCTTAGACGGCGGGGGGACCTGGGAGACCCAGTACTTC.